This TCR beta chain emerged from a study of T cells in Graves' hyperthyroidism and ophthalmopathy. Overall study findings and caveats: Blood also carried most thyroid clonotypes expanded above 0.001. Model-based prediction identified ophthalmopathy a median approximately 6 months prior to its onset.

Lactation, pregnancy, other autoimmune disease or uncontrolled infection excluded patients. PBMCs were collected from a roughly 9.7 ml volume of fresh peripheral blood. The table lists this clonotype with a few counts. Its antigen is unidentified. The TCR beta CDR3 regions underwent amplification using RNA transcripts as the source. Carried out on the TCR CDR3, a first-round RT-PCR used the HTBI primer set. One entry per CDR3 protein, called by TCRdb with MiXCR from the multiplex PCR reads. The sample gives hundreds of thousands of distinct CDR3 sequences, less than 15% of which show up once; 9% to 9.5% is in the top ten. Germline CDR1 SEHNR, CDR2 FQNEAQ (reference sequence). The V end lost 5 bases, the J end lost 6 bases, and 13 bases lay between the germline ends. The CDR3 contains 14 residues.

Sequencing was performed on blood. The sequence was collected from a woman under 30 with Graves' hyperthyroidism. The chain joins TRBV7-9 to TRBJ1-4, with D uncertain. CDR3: CASSQAGIDEKLFF. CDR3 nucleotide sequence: TGTGCCAGCAGCCAGGCAGGCATTGATGAAAAACTGTTTTTT.